These T cell receptor beta chains were read from a single sample in a study of post-analysis software for immune sequencing data. From the PCR reads, TCRdb called clonotypes with MiXCR, one entry per CDR3 protein. The sample shows roughly 570,000 distinct CDR3 sequences, about a third of them seen only once. Sequencing used blood. The receptors shown here come from a girl aged 2-17 years with multiple sclerosis. Each CDR3 is given with its conserved first and last residue. The D gene is left open where the match is weak. Clone size is shown for a subset of rows, as once, few, many or a class of expanded clone.

cdr3_nt,cdr3_aa,d_call,clone_size,v_call,j_call
TGCAGTGTGGCGGGGCTGTACGAGCAGTACTTC,CSVAGLYEQYF,-,-,TRBV20-1,TRBJ2-7
TGTGCCAGCAGCCCCGAGCGGGGGGCGGTAACAGATACGCAGTATTTT,CASSPERGAVTDTQYF,TRBD2,-,TRBV7-2,TRBJ2-3
TGCAGTGCTAGAGATCAGACAGGGCACACTGAAGCTTTCTTT,CSARDQTGHTEAFF,TRBD1,once,TRBV20-1,TRBJ1-1
TGTGCCAGCAGCCAAGACAGGGTGGGCCCTGGGGCCAACGTCCTGACTTTC,CASSQDRVGPGANVLTF,-,-,TRBV3-1,TRBJ2-6
TGCGCCAGCAGCTTGGACCTACCGGGACAGGATTACTCCTACGAGCAGTACTTC,CASSLDLPGQDYSYEQYF,TRBD1,-,TRBV5-1,TRBJ2-7
TGCAGTGCGGTAGGCCGGGGGCCTTCAGATACGCAGTATTTT,CSAVGRGPSDTQYF,-,-,TRBV20-1,TRBJ2-3
TGTGCCAGCACTCTCCGGGCGGGAAGTGGCTACACCTTC,CASTLRAGSGYTF,-,few,TRBV6-1,TRBJ1-2
TGCGCCAGCAGCTGGACAGGGGGCGATACGCAGTATTTT,CASSWTGGDTQYF,TRBD1,medium-sized,TRBV5-1,TRBJ2-3
TGCAGCGTTGAGGACTCCTTCGCGAACAATGAGCAGTTCTTC,CSVEDSFANNEQFF,-,-,TRBV29-1,TRBJ2-1
TGCGCCAGCAAGCCGCTAGCGGTTGGAGAAACAGATACGCAGTATTTT,CASKPLAVGETDTQYF,TRBD2,-,TRBV5-1,TRBJ2-3
TGTGCCAGCAGTGGCTCCGGCTACAATGAGCAGTTCTTC,CASSGSGYNEQFF,-,-,TRBV6-4,TRBJ2-1
TGTGCCAGCAGTCCCACGGACCGGATTCATCAGCCCCAGCATTTT,CASSPTDRIHQPQHF,-,-,TRBV28,TRBJ1-5
TGCAGCGAGTACAGGGGAAATGAGCAGTTCTTC,CSEYRGNEQFF,TRBD1,-,TRBV29-1,TRBJ2-1
TGTGCCAGCGCTAACAACTACTATGGCTACACCTTC,CASANNYYGYTF,-,few,TRBV6-1,TRBJ1-2
TGCAGCGTTGAATTGGCGGGGTACCAAGAGACCCAGTACTTC,CSVELAGYQETQYF,-,many,TRBV29-1,TRBJ2-5
TGCAGTGCTAGAGTCAGAGGGACTAGCTGGGGCTATGGCTACACCTTC,CSARVRGTSWGYGYTF,-,-,TRBV20-1,TRBJ1-2
TGTGCCAGCATGAGATTTAGCGGGGGAGATACGCAGTATTTT,CASMRFSGGDTQYF,TRBD2,-,TRBV2,TRBJ2-3
TGTGCCAGCAGTCATGGGCGGTGGCGGGAGGGGGCGAACACTGAAGCTTTCTTT,CASSHGRWREGANTEAFF,TRBD1,-,TRBV6-1,TRBJ1-1
TGTGCCAGCAGCCAAGCGGGGACCACAGATACGCAGTATTTT,CASSQAGTTDTQYF,TRBD2,few,TRBV7-9,TRBJ2-3
TGTGCCAGCAGCTTGGGAGGGACCCAGTACTTC,CASSLGGTQYF,-,many,TRBV13,TRBJ2-5
TGTGCCAGCAGAACAACGAGCTCCTATAATTCACCCCTCCACTTT,CASRTTSSYNSPLHF,-,-,TRBV25-1,TRBJ1-6
TGTGCCAGCAGCCCTCACCGTACAGGGTCTGCTGAAGCTTTCTTT,CASSPHRTGSAEAFF,-,-,TRBV7-2,TRBJ1-1
TGTGCCAGCAGTGAAGAGGTAATAGGGTACGAGCAGTACTTC,CASSEEVIGYEQYF,-,few,TRBV6-1,TRBJ2-7
TGTGCCAGCACCTTATTGACAGACCACAATGAGCAGTTCTTC,CASTLLTDHNEQFF,-,-,TRBV6-6,TRBJ2-1
TGTGCCAGCAGTGAAGCGACAGGATTAATGGAGACCCAGTACTTC,CASSEATGLMETQYF,-,few,TRBV2,TRBJ2-5
TGTGCCAGCCTGATCGGCAGGGGTGACACTGAAGCTTTCTTT,CASLIGRGDTEAFF,-,-,TRBV6-5,TRBJ1-1
TGCAGTGCTAGAGATCCCCGATGGGGCGGGGGGCAAGAGACCCAGTACTTC,CSARDPRWGGGQETQYF,TRBD2,few,TRBV20-1,TRBJ2-5
TGTGCCAGCAGCCAAGGTGATAATCAGCCCCAGCATTTT,CASSQGDNQPQHF,-,many,TRBV3-1,TRBJ1-5
TGTGCCAGCAGAACAACAGGGAGTGGTGCCTACAATGAGCAGTTCTTC,CASRTTGSGAYNEQFF,-,-,TRBV12-3/TRBV12-4,TRBJ2-1
TGTGCCGGCAGCTTGGGGAGCTACGAGCAGTACTTC,CAGSLGSYEQYF,-,-,TRBV5-6,TRBJ2-7
TGTGCCAGCAGCCCTCCCGGGGCTAGCGGGGAGCAGTTCTTC,CASSPPGASGEQFF,TRBD2,few,TRBV6-6,TRBJ2-1
TGTGCCAGCAGGAAACCGGACAGCCGCATCTATAATTCACCCCTCCACTTT,CASRKPDSRIYNSPLHF,-,-,TRBV5-4,TRBJ1-6